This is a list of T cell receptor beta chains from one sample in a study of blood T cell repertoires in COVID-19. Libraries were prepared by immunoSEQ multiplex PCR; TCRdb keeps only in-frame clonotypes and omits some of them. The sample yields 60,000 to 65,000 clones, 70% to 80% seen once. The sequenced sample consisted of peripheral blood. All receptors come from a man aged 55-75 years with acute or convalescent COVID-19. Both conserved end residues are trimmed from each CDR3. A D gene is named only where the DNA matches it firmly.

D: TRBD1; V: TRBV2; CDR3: ASSLTTGQGRNEQF
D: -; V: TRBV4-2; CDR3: ASKNRGSNGNTIY
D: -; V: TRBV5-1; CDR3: ASSPSPGKPYEQY
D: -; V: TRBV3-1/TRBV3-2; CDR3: ASRRAGQETQY
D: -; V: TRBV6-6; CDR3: ASSRTAPSYNEQF
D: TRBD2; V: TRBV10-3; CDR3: AISAELLAGGTKNIQY
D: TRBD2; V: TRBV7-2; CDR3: ASSLGLSGGRETQY
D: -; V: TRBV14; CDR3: ASSQDYGGNNEQF
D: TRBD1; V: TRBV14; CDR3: ASSQEGQGALDTQY
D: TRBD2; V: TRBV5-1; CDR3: ASSWNPLSSGFTDTQY
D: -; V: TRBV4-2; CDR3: ASSLDTVDTQY
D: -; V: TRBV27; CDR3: ASSLFSVDTQY
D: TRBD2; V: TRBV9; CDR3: ASSASPSGSNEQF
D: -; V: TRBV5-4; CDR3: ASQFTGSPLH
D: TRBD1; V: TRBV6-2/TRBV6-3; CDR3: ASSEGQKAYEQY
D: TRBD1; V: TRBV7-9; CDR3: ATGTGVYEQY
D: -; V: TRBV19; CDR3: ASSIVGLADEQF
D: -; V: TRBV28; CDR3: ASKGLNQPQH
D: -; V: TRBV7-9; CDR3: ASSGPQGNTGELF
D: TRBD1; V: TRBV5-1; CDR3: ASSPPGQERQT
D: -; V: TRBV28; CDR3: ASRADRTYGYT
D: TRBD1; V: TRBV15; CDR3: ATSVPRGSEQF
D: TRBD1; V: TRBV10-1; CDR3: ASSTGTGANNEQF
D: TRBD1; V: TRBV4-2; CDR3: ASSGQVGGYSGNTIY
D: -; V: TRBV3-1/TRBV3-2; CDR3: ASSQRLTGTTDTQY
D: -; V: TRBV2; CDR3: ASSDSGAYGYT
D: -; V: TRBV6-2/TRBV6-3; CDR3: ASSFGGQPQH
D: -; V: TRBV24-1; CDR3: ATSDPGRDRFEQF
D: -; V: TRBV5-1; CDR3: ASSSIMSSIRNYGYT
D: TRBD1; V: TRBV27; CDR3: ASSLSRTGAYEQY
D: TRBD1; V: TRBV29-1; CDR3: SVQGGTEAF
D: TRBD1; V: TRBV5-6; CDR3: ASSLADRAYNEQF